Listed below are T cell receptor beta chains from one sample, sequenced in a study of tumor-infiltrating lymphocytes in localized non-small cell lung cancer. Clones were sequenced by immunoSEQ multiplex PCR, and TCRdb holds only the in-frame ones, with some missing. The repertoire holds 10,000 or so clones, 60% to 80% seen once, with around 21% in the top ten. Material for sequencing was lung tumor tissue. These TCRs come from a human donor with non-small cell lung cancer. Each CDR3 is given with its conserved first and last residue. Expanded clones are given a class, and other clones once, few, many or no size at all.

size	J	V	CDR3
few	TRBJ1-2	TRBV28	CASSTGTANYGYTF
.	TRBJ1-5	TRBV10-3	CAISDRTGTNQPQHF
few	TRBJ2-7	TRBV19	CASSITGNSGEQYF
few	TRBJ1-6	TRBV14	CASSQDRWGQVNSPLHF
.	TRBJ1-3	TRBV9	CASSARETGNTIYF
.	TRBJ1-5	TRBV30	CAWSVGVRNQPQHF
few	TRBJ1-2	TRBV11-2	CASRVTLSNYGYTF
.	TRBJ1-1	TRBV29-1	CSVDRGLNTEAFF
.	TRBJ1-1	TRBV6-1	CASNQGPPAFF
.	TRBJ1-3	TRBV28	CASSLDRQGNTIYF
.	TRBJ2-1	TRBV9	CASSVGLAGVYNEQFF
.	TRBJ2-1	TRBV19	CASAGHISYNEQFF
.	TRBJ2-1	TRBV14	CASSQDRRGLPIF
.	TRBJ1-5	TRBV2	CASRQSSNQPQHF
few	TRBJ1-6	TRBV4-1	CASSYASDRGLFNSPLHF
.	TRBJ2-2	TRBV18	CASSPRAANTGELFF
.	TRBJ1-1	TRBV10-1	CASSFEPRTEAFF
once	TRBJ1-2	TRBV6-5	CASSKDPGPYGYTF
.	TRBJ2-3	TRBV29-1	CSVGRNREADTQYF
.	TRBJ1-4	TRBV30	CAWSAPGQRKEKLFF
medium-sized	TRBJ1-1	TRBV4-1	CASSRLPGVGPTEAFF
.	TRBJ2-3	TRBV6-1	CASSEWASTDTQYF
.	TRBJ2-7	TRBV27	CASSPIAGRTYEQYF
.	TRBJ2-5	TRBV7-2	CATKLAGGETQYF
.	TRBJ2-7	TRBV4-2	CASSQENGAGEQYF
.	TRBJ1-3	TRBV30	CAWSLGGVDTIYF
.	TRBJ1-1	TRBV6-6	CASMMQGSTEAFF
.	TRBJ1-5	TRBV7-8	CASGQGSNQPQHF
.	TRBJ1-2	TRBV6-5	CASTNPEQGSYGYTF
.	TRBJ1-6	TRBV5-6	CASSFRGLNSPLHF
.	TRBJ2-5	TRBV6-1	CASRGQGEPRETQYF
once	TRBJ1-6	TRBV2	CASSEGSTNSPLHF
.	TRBJ2-2	TRBV9	CASSVGAANTGELFF
.	TRBJ2-2	TRBV11-1	CASSLAPGTMNTGELFF
.	TRBJ2-5	TRBV5-8	CASSLTRGETQYF
.	TRBJ2-3	TRBV6-6	CASSLGQAGTDTQYF
.	TRBJ2-5	TRBV6-5	CASSYGRNQETQYF
.	TRBJ2-5	TRBV11-2	CASSPAGGIQETQYF
.	TRBJ1-5	TRBV10-3	CAIRDSDNQPQHF
.	TRBJ2-3	TRBV2	CASSDPDTQYF
.	TRBJ1-2	TRBV6-1	CASSESRDYGYTF
few	TRBJ1-1	TRBV5-1	CASSWGQSRSMNTEAFF